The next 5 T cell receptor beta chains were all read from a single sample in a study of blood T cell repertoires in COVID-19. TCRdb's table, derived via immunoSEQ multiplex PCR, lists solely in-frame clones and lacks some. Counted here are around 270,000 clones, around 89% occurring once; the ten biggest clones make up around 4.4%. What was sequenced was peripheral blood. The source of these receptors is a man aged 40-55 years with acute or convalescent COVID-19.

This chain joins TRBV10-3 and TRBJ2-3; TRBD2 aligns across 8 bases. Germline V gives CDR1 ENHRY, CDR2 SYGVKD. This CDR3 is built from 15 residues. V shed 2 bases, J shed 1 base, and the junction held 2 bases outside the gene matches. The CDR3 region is CAISELTSGTDTQYF. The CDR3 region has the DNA TGTGCCATCAGTGAGCTGACTAGCGGCACAGATACGCAGTATTTT.

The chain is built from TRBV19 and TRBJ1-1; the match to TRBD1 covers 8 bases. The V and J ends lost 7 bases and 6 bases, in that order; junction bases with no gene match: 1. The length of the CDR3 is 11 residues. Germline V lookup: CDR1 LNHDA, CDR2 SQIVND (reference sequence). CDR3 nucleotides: TGTGCCAGTACACAGGGGGCTGAAGCTTTCTTT. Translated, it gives CASTQGAEAFF.

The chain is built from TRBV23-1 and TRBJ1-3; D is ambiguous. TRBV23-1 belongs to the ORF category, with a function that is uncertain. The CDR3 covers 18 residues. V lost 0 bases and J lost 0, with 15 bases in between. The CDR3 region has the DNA TGCGCCAGCAGTCAATCGGAATTGAGGGCTTACTCTGGAAACACCATATATTTT. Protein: CASSQSELRAYSGNTIYF.

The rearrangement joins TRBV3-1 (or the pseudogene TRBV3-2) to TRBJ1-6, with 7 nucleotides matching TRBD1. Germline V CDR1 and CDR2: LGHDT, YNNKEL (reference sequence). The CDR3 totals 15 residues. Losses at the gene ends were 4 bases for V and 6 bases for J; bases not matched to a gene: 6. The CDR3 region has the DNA TGTGCCAGCAGCCGAGGGGACAGCGCTAATTCACCCCTCCACTTT. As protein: CASSRGDSANSPLHF.

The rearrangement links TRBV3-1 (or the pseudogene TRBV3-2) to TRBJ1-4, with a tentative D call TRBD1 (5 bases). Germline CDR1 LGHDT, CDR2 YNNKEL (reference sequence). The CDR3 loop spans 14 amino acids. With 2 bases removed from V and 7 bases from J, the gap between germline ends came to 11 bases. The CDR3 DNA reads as TGTGCCAGCAGCCAAAGCGGGAGGGGTGAAAAACTGTTTTTT. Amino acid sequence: CASSQSGRGEKLFF.